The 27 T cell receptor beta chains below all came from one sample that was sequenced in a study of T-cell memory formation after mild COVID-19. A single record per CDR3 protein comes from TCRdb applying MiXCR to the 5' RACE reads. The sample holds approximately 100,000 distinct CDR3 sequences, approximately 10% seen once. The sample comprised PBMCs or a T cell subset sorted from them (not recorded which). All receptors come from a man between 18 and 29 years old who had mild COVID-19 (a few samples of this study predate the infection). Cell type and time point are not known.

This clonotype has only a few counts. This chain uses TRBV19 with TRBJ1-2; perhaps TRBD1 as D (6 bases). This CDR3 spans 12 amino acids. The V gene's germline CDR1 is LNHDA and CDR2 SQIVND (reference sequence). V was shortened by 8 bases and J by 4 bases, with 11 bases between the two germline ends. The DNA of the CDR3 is TGTGCCAGTGGGGGACAAGTCTATGGCTACACCTTC. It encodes CASGGQVYGYTF.

For the CDR3, the DNA is TGTGCCAGCAGTTACCCAGGGTATGATGCTTTCTTT. This translates into CASSYPGYDAFF. The chain uses TRBV6-5 and TRBJ1-1; TRBD1 is a possible D gene (5 bases). The CDR3 totals 12 residues. Trimming stripped 2 bases from V and 11 bases from J, with 12 bases between. Germline V CDR1 and CDR2: MNHEY, SVGAGI.

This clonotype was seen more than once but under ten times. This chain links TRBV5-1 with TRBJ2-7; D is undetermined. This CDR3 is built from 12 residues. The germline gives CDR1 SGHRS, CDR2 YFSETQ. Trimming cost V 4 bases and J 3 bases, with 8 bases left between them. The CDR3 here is CASSRHGYEQYV. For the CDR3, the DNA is TGCGCCAGCAGCCGCCACGGCTACGAGCAGTACGTC.

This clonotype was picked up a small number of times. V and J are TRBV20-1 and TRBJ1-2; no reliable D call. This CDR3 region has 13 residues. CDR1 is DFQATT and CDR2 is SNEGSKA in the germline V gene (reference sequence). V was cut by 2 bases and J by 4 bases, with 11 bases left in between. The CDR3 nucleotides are TGCAGTGCTAGACAGACGAGCTCCTATGGCTACACCTTC. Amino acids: CSARQTSSYGYTF.

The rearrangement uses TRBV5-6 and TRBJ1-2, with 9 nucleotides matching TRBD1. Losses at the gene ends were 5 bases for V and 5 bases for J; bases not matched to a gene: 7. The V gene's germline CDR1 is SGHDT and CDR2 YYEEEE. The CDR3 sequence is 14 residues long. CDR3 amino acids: CASSPGQGRYGYTF. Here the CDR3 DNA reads TGTGCCAGCAGTCCGGGACAGGGACGATATGGCTACACCTTC.

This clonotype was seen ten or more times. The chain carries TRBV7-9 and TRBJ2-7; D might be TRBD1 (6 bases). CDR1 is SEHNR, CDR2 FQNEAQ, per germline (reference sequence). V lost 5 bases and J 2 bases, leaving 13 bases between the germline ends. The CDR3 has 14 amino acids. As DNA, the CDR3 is TGTGCCAGCAGCCATCCCGGGACACCCTACGAGCAGTACGTC. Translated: CASSHPGTPYEQYV.

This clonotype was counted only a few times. CDR3 sequence: CASSPGTTPGELFF. CDR3 DNA: TGTGCCAGCAGCCCCGGGACAACCCCCGGGGAGCTGTTTTTT. The chain links TRBV12-3 or TRBV12-4 to TRBJ2-2; D might be TRBD1 (6 bases). This CDR3 is built from 14 residues. Deletions cut 6 bases from V and 6 bases from J, with 14 bases between.

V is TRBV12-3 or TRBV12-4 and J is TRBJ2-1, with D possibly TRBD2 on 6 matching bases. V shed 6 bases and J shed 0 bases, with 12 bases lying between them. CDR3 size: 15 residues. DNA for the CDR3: TGTGCCAGCAGACCGGACGGGAGCTCCTACAATGAGCAGTTCTTC. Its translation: CASRPDGSSYNEQFF.

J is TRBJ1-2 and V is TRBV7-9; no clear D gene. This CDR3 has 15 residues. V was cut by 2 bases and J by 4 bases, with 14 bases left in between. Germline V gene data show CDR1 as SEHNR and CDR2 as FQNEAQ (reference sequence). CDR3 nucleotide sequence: TGTGCCAGCAGCTTATTAGGCAGTGCCGGCTATGGCTACACCTTC. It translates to CASSLLGSAGYGYTF.

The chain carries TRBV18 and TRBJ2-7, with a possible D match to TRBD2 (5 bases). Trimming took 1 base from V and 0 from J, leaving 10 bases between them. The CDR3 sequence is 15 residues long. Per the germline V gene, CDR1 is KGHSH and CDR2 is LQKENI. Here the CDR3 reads CASSPLPGYSYEQYF. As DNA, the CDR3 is TGTGCCAGCTCACCACTCCCGGGGTACTCCTACGAGCAGTACTTC.

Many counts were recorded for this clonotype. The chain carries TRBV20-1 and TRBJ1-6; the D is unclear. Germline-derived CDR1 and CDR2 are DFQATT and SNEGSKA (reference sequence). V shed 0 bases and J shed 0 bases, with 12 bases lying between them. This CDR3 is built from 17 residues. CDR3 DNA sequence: TGCAGTGCTAGAGATACCGATTCAAGCTCCTATAATTCACCCCTCCACTTT. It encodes CSARDTDSSSYNSPLHF.

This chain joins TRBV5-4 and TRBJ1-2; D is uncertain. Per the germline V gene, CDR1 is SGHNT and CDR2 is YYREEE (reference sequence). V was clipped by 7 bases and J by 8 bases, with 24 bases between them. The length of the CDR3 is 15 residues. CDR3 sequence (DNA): TGTGCCAGCTCACCTCTCGTTGGGGTTGGTTTCGGCTACACCTTC. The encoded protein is CASSPLVGVGFGYTF. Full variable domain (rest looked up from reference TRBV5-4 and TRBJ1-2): ETGVTQSPTHLIKTRGQQVTLRCSSQSGHNTVSWYQQALGQGPQFIFQYYREEENGRGNFPPRFSGLQFPNYSSELNVNALELDDSALYLCASSPLVGVGFGYTFGSGTRLTVV.

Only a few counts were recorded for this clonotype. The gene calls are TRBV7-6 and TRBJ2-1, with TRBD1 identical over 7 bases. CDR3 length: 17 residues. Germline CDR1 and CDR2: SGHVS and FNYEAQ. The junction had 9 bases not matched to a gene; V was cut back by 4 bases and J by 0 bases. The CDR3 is CASSSNRGPGSYNEQFF. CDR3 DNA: TGTGCCAGCAGCTCGAACAGGGGTCCCGGCTCCTACAATGAGCAGTTCTTC.

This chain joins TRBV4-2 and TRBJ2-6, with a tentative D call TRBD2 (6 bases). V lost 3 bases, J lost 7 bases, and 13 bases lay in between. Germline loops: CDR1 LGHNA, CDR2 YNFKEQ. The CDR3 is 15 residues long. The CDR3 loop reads CASSHPEGSANVLTF. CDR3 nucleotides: TGTGCCAGCAGCCATCCGGAGGGGTCCGCCAACGTCCTGACTTTC.

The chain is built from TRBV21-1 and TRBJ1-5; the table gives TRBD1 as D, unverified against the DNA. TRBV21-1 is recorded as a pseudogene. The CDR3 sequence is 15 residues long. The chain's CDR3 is CASSKKGGPNQPQHF. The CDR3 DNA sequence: TGTGCCAGCAGCAAAAAAGGGGGTCCGAATCAGCCCCAGCATTTT.

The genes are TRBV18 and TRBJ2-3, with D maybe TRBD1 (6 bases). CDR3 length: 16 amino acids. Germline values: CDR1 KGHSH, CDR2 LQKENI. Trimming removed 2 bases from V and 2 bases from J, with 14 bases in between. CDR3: CASSPSYDRYTDTQYF. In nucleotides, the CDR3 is TGTGCCAGCTCACCAAGTTACGACAGGTACACAGATACGCAGTATTTT.

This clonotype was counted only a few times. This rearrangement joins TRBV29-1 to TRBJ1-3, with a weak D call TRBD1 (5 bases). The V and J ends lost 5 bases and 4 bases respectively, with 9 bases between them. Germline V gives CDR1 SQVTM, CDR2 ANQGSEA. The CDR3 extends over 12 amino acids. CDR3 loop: CSVPGLGNTIYF. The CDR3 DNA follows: TGCAGCGTTCCGGGGCTCGGAAACACCATATATTTT.

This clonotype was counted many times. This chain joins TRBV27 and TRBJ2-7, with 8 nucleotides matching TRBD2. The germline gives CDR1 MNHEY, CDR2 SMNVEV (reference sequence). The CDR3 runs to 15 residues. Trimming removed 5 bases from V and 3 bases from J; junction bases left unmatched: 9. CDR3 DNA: TGTGCCAGCAGTCCCCATAGCGGGGCAATCTACGAGCAGTACTTC. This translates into CASSPHSGAIYEQYF.

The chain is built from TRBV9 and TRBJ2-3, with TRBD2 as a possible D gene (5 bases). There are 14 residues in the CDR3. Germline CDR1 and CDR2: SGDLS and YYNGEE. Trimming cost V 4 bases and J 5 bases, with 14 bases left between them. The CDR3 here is CASSSRTGQDTQYF. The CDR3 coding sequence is TGTGCCAGCAGCTCCCGGACTGGGCAAGATACGCAGTATTTT.

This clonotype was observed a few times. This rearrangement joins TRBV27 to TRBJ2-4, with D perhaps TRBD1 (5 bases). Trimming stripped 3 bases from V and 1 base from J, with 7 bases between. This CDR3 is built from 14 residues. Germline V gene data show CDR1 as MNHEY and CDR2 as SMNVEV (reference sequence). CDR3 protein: CASSFKGAKNIQYF. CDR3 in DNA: TGTGCCAGCAGTTTTAAGGGGGCCAAAAACATTCAGTACTTC.

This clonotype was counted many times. CDR3 nucleotide sequence: TGTGCCAGCAGTGACTCGGACAGGAATGAGCAGTTCTTC. Encoded protein: CASSDSDRNEQFF. The chain carries TRBV6-4 and TRBJ2-1, with 7 nucleotides matching TRBD1. Trimming removed 0 bases from V and 7 bases from J; junction bases left unmatched: 0. Per germline, CDR1 MRHNA and CDR2 SNTAGT. CDR3 length: 13 amino acids.

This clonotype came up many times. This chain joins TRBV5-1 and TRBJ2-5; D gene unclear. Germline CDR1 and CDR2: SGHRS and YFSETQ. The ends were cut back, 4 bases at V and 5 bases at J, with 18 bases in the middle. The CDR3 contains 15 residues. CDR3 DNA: TGCGCCAGCAGCCCCCGTTTCCCAGGCTGGGAGACCCAGTACTTC. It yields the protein CASSPRFPGWETQYF. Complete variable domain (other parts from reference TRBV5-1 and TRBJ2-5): KAGVTQTPRYLIKTRGQQVTLSCSPISGHRSVSWYQQTPGQGLQFLFEYFSETQRNKGNFPGRFSGRQFSNSRSEMNVSTLELGDSALYLCASSPRFPGWETQYFGPGTRLLVL.

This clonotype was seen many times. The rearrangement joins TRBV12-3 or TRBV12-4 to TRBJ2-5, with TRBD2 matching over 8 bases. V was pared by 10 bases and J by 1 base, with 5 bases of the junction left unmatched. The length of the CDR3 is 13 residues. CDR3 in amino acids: CATSGGAQETQYF. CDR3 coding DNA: TGTGCCACCTCCGGGGGGGCCCAAGAGACCCAGTACTTC.

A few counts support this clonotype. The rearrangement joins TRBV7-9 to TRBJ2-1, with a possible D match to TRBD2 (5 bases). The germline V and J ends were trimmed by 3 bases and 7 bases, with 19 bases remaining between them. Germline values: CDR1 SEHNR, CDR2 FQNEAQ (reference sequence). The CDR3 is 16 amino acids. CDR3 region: CASSLRGLTFGNEQFF. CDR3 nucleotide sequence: TGTGCCAGCAGCTTGCGAGGACTGACCTTCGGGAATGAGCAGTTCTTC.

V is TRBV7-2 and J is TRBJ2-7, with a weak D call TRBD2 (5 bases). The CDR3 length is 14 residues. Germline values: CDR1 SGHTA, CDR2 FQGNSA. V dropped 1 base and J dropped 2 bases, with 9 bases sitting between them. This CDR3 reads CASSLGPGTYEQYV. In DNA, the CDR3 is TGTGCCAGCAGCTTAGGTCCCGGGACCTACGAGCAGTACGTC.

In nucleotides, the CDR3 is TGCGCCAGCAGCTTGGACGCGGGGGCCTACAATGAGCAGTTCTTC. This gives the protein CASSLDAGAYNEQFF. The chain joins TRBV5-1 to TRBJ2-1; TRBD2 agrees at 7 bases. This CDR3 is built from 15 residues. Germline V lookup: CDR1 SGHRS, CDR2 YFSETQ. Trimming at V came to 0 bases and at J to 2 bases, leaving 2 bases not matched to a gene.

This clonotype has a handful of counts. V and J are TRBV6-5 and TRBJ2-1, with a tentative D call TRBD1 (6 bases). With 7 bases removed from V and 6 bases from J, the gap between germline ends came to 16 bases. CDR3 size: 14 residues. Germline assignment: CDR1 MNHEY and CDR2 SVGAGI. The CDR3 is CASTHRARSNEQFF. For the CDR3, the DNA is TGTGCCAGCACCCACAGGGCGAGAAGCAATGAGCAGTTCTTC.